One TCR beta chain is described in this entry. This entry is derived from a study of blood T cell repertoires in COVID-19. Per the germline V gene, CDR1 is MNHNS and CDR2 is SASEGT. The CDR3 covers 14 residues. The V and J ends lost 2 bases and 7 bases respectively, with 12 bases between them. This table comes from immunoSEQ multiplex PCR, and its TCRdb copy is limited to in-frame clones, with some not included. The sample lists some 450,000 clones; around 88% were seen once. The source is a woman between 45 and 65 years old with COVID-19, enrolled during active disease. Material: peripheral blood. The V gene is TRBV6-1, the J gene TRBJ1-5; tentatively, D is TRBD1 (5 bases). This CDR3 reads CASSELGEGQPQHF. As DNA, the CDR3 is TGTGCCAGCAGTGAATTAGGGGAAGGGCAGCCCCAGCATTTT.